These 21 T cell receptor beta chains came from one sample sequenced in a study of blood T cell repertoires in COVID-19. Assay: immunoSEQ multiplex PCR; the TCRdb copy retains only in-frame clones and omits some. The table shows around 180,000 clones, with 76% occurring only once. The sample consisted of PBMCs or T cells enriched from blood (not recorded which). Receptor source: a woman in her 50s with acute COVID-19.

This chain uses TRBV6-5 with TRBJ1-4, with a possible D match to TRBD1 (5 bases). This CDR3 spans 13 amino acids. Trimming removed 8 bases at V and 10 bases at J, with 17 bases between. Germline V lookup: CDR1 MNHEY, CDR2 SVGAGI. In nucleotides, the CDR3 is TGTGCCAGCGCGGCATCAGGGTTCGGAAAACTGTTTTTT. It encodes CASAASGFGKLFF.

The chain joins TRBV6-2 or TRBV6-3 to TRBJ1-1; 7 nucleotides align to TRBD1. CDR1 and CDR2 (germline): MNHEY, SVGEGT. V trimming: 2 bases; J trimming: 3 bases; junction bases outside the gene matches: 9. The CDR3 contains 16 residues. The CDR3 sequence is CASSYERQGKDTEAFF. CDR3 nucleotide sequence: TGTGCCAGCAGTTACGAGAGACAGGGTAAGGACACTGAAGCTTTCTTT.

This sequence joins TRBV9 and TRBJ2-1, with TRBD1 matching 10 bases. The CDR3 is 17 amino acids. Trimming cost V 4 bases and J 8 bases; bases outside gene matches: 15. Germline values: CDR1 SGDLS, CDR2 YYNGEE. In DNA form, the CDR3 reads TGTGCCAGCAGCCTAAGTATTGGGACAGGGGTTCCCGATGAGCAGTTCTTC. Protein: CASSLSIGTGVPDEQFF.

This clone was seen just once. The rearrangement uses TRBV11-2 and TRBJ1-3, with 8 bases fitting TRBD1. The CDR3 is made up of 14 amino acids. From germline, CDR1 is SGHAT and CDR2 FQNNGV. J was trimmed by 3 bases and V by 4 bases; bases with no gene match: 2. CDR3 loop: CASSYRGFGNTIYF. For the CDR3, the DNA is TGTGCCAGCAGCTACAGGGGGTTTGGAAACACCATATATTTT. Combining the CDR3 with reference TRBV11-2 and TRBJ1-3 gives the whole variable domain EAGVAQSPRYKIIEKRQSVAFWCNPISGHATLYWYQQILGQGPKLLIQFQNNGVVDDSQLPKDRFSAERLKGVDSTLKIQPAKLEDSAVYLCASSYRGFGNTIYFGEGSWLTVV.

This chain joins TRBV2 and TRBJ2-2, with TRBD2 as a possible D gene (6 bases). V was pared by 7 bases and J by 4 bases, with 16 bases between. The CDR3 totals 15 residues. Germline V gene data show CDR1 as SNHLY and CDR2 as FYNNEI. The CDR3 here is CASIKNGGRTGELFF. CDR3 nucleotides: TGTGCCAGCATCAAAAACGGGGGACGCACCGGGGAGCTGTTTTTT.

The chain is built from TRBV5-6 and TRBJ1-5, with a weak D call TRBD1 (6 bases). The CDR3 has 15 residues. In germline, CDR1 is SGHDT, CDR2 YYEEEE. V was cut by 3 bases and J by 4 bases, with 14 bases left in between. CDR3 bases: TGTGCCAGCAGCTACCGGACAGCCTTAAATCAGCCCCAGCATTTT. Its translation: CASSYRTALNQPQHF.

Concerning this clone itself: An end of the junction does not agree with germline; a read error may underlie this. Other DNA sequences in this specimen translate into the identical CDR3. V usage is TRBV5-4 and J usage is TRBJ2-3; 8 positions match TRBD1. The V gene's germline CDR1 is SGHNT and CDR2 YYREEE (reference sequence). The CDR3 consists of 16 residues. The CDR3 sequence is CASSYTQGASPDTQYF. CDR3 DNA: TGTGCCAGCAGCTACACCCAGGGGGCGTCCCCAGATACACAGTATTTT.

As for this clone: One junction end disagrees with the germline gene, perhaps due to a read error. The chain carries TRBV6-2 or TRBV6-3 and TRBJ1-5; TRBD1 is a possible D gene (6 bases). Germline V gene data show CDR1 as MNHEY and CDR2 as SVGEGT. CDR3 size: 13 residues. CDR3 DNA: TGTGCCAGCAGCTACTACAGGGATCAGCCCCAGCATTTT. Its protein product is CASSYYRDQPQHF.

V usage is TRBV4-3 and J usage is TRBJ2-6, with D maybe TRBD2 (6 bases). V was pared by 3 bases and J by 0 bases, with 18 bases between. The CDR3 runs to 19 residues. From germline, CDR1 is LGHNA and CDR2 YSLEER. Here the CDR3 DNA reads TGCGCCAGCAGCCAGGGGTCGGGGGTCTCTACCTCTGGGGCCAACGTCCTGACTTTC. Its translation: CASSQGSGVSTSGANVLTF.

The chain is built from TRBV28 and TRBJ1-2; maybe TRBD1 (6 bases). Germline V gives CDR1 MDHEN, CDR2 SYDVKM. This CDR3 contains 14 residues. With 5 bases removed from V and 4 bases from J, the gap between germline ends came to 14 bases. The CDR3 loop is CASSPTGKSYGYTF. As DNA, the CDR3 is TGTGCCAGCAGTCCTACAGGGAAATCCTATGGCTACACCTTC.

The rearrangement joins TRBV28 to TRBJ2-3, with 7 bases fitting TRBD1. The CDR3 is 15 amino acids. CDR1 MDHEN and CDR2 SYDVKM come from the germline V gene. After removal of 6 bases from V and 0 bases from J, the junction contained 6 bases not matched to a gene. CDR3 sequence reads: CASSPGTASTDTQYF. The CDR3 region has the DNA TGTGCCAGCAGCCCCGGGACAGCTAGCACAGATACGCAGTATTTT. The full variable domain, completed using reference TRBV28 and TRBJ2-3, is DVKVTQSSRYLVKRTGEKVFLECVQDMDHENMFWYRQDPGLGLRLIYFSYDVKMKEKGDIPEGYSVSREKKERFSLILESASTNQTSMYLCASSPGTASTDTQYFGPGTRLTVL.

This sequence joins TRBV7-9 and TRBJ1-1; D remains ambiguous. The CDR3 has 13 residues. From germline, CDR1 is SEHNR and CDR2 FQNEAQ (reference sequence). The V gene lost 5 bases and the J gene lost 4 bases, with 11 bases spanning the gap. CDR3: CASSQEALTEAFF. In nucleotides, the CDR3 is TGTGCCAGCAGCCAAGAGGCACTCACTGAAGCTTTCTTT.

V and J are TRBV12-3 or TRBV12-4 and TRBJ1-5; D is uncertain. The length of the CDR3 is 13 residues. Trimming left V 6 bases short and J 7 bases short, with 13 bases between. The DNA for the CDR3 is TGTGCCAGCAGAGTCGGAGTCGGGCAGCCCCAGCATTTT. This codes for CASRVGVGQPQHF.

The V and J genes are TRBV19 and TRBJ1-5; D not certain. Germline V gives CDR1 LNHDA, CDR2 SQIVND (reference sequence). The CDR3 has 13 residues. V was pared by 8 bases and J by 4 bases, with 12 bases between. The CDR3 bases are TGTGCCAGTGGTAGGTCAGATAATCAGCCCCAGCATTTT. It translates to CASGRSDNQPQHF. The complete variable domain, with remaining parts taken from reference TRBV19 and TRBJ1-5, reads DGGITQSPKYLFRKEGQNVTLSCEQNLNHDAMYWYRQDPGQGLRLIYYSQIVNDFQKGDIAEGYSVSREKKESFPLTVTSAQKNPTAFYLCASGRSDNQPQHFGDGTRLSIL.

This sequence joins TRBV5-1 and TRBJ1-2; D ambiguous. The CDR3 extends over 19 amino acids. The germline gives CDR1 SGHRS, CDR2 YFSETQ. V lost 2 bases to trimming and J lost 6 bases, with 29 bases between them. The CDR3 coding sequence is TGCGCCAGCAGCTTTACTCATACACCTCCTCGACAAGAACCGGATGGCTACACCTTC. Translation: CASSFTHTPPRQEPDGYTF. The entire variable domain, with the rest obtained from reference TRBV5-1 and TRBJ1-2, is as follows: KAGVTQTPRYLIKTRGQQVTLSCSPISGHRSVSWYQQTPGQGLQFLFEYFSETQRNKGNFPGRFSGRQFSNSRSEMNVSTLELGDSALYLCASSFTHTPPRQEPDGYTFGSGTRLTVV.

The rearrangement uses TRBV5-5 and TRBJ2-2, with a possible D match to TRBD2 (5 bases). Germline V gene sequence: CDR1 SGHKS, CDR2 YYEKEE (reference sequence). The CDR3 runs to 13 residues. The V gene lost 3 bases and the J gene lost 5 bases, with 8 bases spanning the gap. For the CDR3, the DNA is TGTGCCAGCAGCTCCCCGGGGACCGGGGAGCTGTTTTTT. Its protein product is CASSSPGTGELFF.

The chain has TRBV5-5 and TRBJ1-2, with 7 bases lining up with TRBD1. The junction had 5 bases not matched to a gene; V was cut back by 4 bases and J by 2 bases. Germline values: CDR1 SGHKS, CDR2 YYEKEE (reference sequence). The CDR3 totals 14 residues. The CDR3 sequence is CASSQLGQNYGYTF. CDR3 coding DNA: TGTGCCAGCAGCCAATTGGGACAGAACTATGGCTACACCTTC.

This clone was seen just once. This chain uses TRBV24-1 with TRBJ1-2; 8 bases match TRBD1. With V trimmed by 4 bases and J by 4 bases, 7 bases remained unmatched. CDR1 is KGHDR, CDR2 SFDVKD, per germline. The CDR3 is 15 residues long. CDR3 sequence: CATSEPGTGSYGYTF. The CDR3 bases are TGTGCCACCAGTGAACCCGGGACAGGATCCTATGGCTACACCTTC.

The V call is TRBV28, the J call TRBJ1-1, with D possibly matching TRBD1 (5 bases). The germline V and J ends were trimmed by 6 bases and 11 bases, with 19 bases remaining between them. The germline CDR1 and CDR2 sequences are MDHEN and SYDVKM. The CDR3 is 13 residues long. CDR3 in amino acids: CASSMGLRAEAFF. DNA for the CDR3: TGTGCCAGCAGCATGGGACTGAGGGCCGAGGCTTTCTTT.

This clone was observed a handful of times. The CDR3 loop is CASGRQSLGEQFF. As DNA, the CDR3 is TGTGCCAGCGGGAGACAAAGTCTCGGTGAGCAGTTCTTC. The chain carries TRBV25-1 and TRBJ2-1, with a tentative D call TRBD2 (5 bases). Deletions cut 8 bases from V and 9 bases from J, with 17 bases between. Per the germline V gene, CDR1 is MGHDK and CDR2 is SYGVNS. This CDR3 comprises 13 residues.

This rearrangement joins TRBV9 to TRBJ1-5, with D possibly being TRBD1 (5 bases). CDR3 size: 18 residues. Germline assignment: CDR1 SGDLS and CDR2 YYNGEE. The germline V and J ends were trimmed by 3 bases and 11 bases, with 30 bases remaining between them. Here the CDR3 reads CASSAGPAPAGGGGAQHF. CDR3 nucleotides: TGTGCCAGCAGCGCGGGTCCTGCGCCAGCGGGGGGGGGAGGAGCCCAGCATTTT.